Shown below are 14 T cell receptor beta chains from a single sample sequenced in a study of blood T cell repertoires in COVID-19. Sequencing used immunoSEQ multiplex PCR; TCRdb keeps in-frame clones, though not all of them. Counted here are under 500,000 clones, about 89% occurring once; the ten biggest clones make up over 4%. Sequenced input: peripheral blood. The receptors here all came from a woman aged 25 to 39 with acute or convalescent COVID-19.

This clone was seen ten or more times. The chain employs TRBV30 and TRBJ1-2; D may be TRBD1 (6 bases). This CDR3 is 11 amino acids long. V lost 4 bases to trimming and J lost 9 bases, with 12 bases between them. Germline CDR1 reads GTSNPN; CDR2 reads SVGIG (reference sequence). CDR3 sequence: CAWIYRASYTF. In DNA, the CDR3 is TGTGCCTGGATTTACAGGGCCAGCTACACCTTC.

The V gene is TRBV28, the J gene TRBJ1-1; possible D gene TRBD1, 5 bases. This CDR3 is built from 15 residues. V shed 6 bases and J shed 1 base, with 15 bases lying between them. CDR1 and CDR2 from the germline V gene are MDHEN and SYDVKM. This CDR3 reads CASRQGGFRNTEAFF. In DNA form, the CDR3 reads TGTGCCAGCAGGCAGGGAGGGTTTCGGAACACTGAAGCTTTCTTT. The full variable domain, completed using reference TRBV28 and TRBJ1-1, is DVKVTQSSRYLVKRTGEKVFLECVQDMDHENMFWYRQDPGLGLRLIYFSYDVKMKEKGDIPEGYSVSREKKERFSLILESASTNQTSMYLCASRQGGFRNTEAFFGQGTRLTVV.

V and J are TRBV7-2 and TRBJ2-1, with unresolved D. V lost 4 bases and J 2 bases, leaving 9 bases between the germline ends. CDR1 and CDR2 from the germline V gene are SGHTA and FQGNSA. CDR3 length equals 14 residues. The CDR3 nucleotides read TGTGCCAGCAGCTCACCTTCTACCTACAATGAGCAGTTCTTC. Translated, it gives CASSSPSTYNEQFF.

This chain links TRBV5-3 with TRBJ2-7; D not resolved. TRBV5-3 is an ORF for which the function is uncertain. Trimming took off 2 bases at V and 4 bases at J, with 7 bases between the two ends. The CDR3 loop spans 12 amino acids. CDR3 residues: CARSFPAYEQYF. The CDR3 DNA reads TGTGCCAGAAGCTTCCCAGCGTACGAGCAGTACTTC.

This sequence joins TRBV7-6 and TRBJ2-7; no clear D. Germline CDR1 and CDR2: SGHVS and FNYEAQ. The CDR3 is 11 amino acids. V lost 1 base and J lost 8, with 6 bases in between. CDR3 region: CASSLGAQQYF. The CDR3 DNA reads TGTGCCAGCAGCTTAGGAGCACAGCAGTACTTC.

This chain links TRBV2 with TRBJ2-3; D not resolved. CDR1 is SNHLY, CDR2 FYNNEI, per germline. The ends were cut back, 3 bases at V and 3 bases at J, with 7 bases in the middle. This CDR3 region has 13 residues. This chain's CDR3 is CASSDQATDTQYF. CDR3 nucleotides: TGTGCCAGCAGTGACCAGGCTACAGATACGCAGTATTTT.

This rearrangement joins TRBV27 to TRBJ2-7, with TRBD2 matching over 9 bases. With 6 bases clipped from V and 5 bases from J, the junction kept 8 bases outside the gene matches. The CDR3 length is 14 residues. In germline, CDR1 is MNHEY, CDR2 SMNVEV (reference sequence). The CDR3 loop is CASRAAGGENEQYF. For the CDR3, the DNA is TGTGCCAGCAGGGCAGCGGGGGGCGAAAACGAGCAGTACTTC.

This rearrangement joins TRBV4-2 to TRBJ2-1; TRBD2 aligns across 8 bases. Germline-derived CDR1 and CDR2 are LGHNA and YNFKEQ. The trim removed 0 bases at V and 6 bases at J, leaving 4 bases unmatched. This CDR3 has 15 residues. CDR3 sequence (DNA): TGTGCCAGCAGCCAAGATCAGGGACTAGTCAATGAGCAGTTCTTC. Amino acids: CASSQDQGLVNEQFF.

As for this clone: A read error may account for a junction end that differs from germline. The rearrangement uses TRBV9 and TRBJ2-3; 11 nucleotides line up with TRBD2. Germline values: CDR1 SGDLS, CDR2 YYNGEE. The CDR3 spans 15 residues. CDR3 DNA: TGTGCCAGTAGCGTAACTAGCGGGGGCAGGGATACGCAGTATTTT. Amino acids: CASSVTSGGRDTQYF.

The J gene is TRBJ2-5, the V gene TRBV6-2 or TRBV6-3; no clear D gene. From germline, CDR1 is MNHEY and CDR2 SVGEGT. CDR3 size: 14 residues. The V end lost 0 bases, the J end lost 4 bases, and 9 bases lay between the germline ends. CDR3 coding DNA: TGTGCCAGCAGTTACTCCGGTCTTAGAGAGACCCAGTACTTC. This encodes CASSYSGLRETQYF.

This clone was recorded a few times. CDR3 nucleotide sequence: TGCGCCAGCAGTCAGAATGCGGGCATTAGCACTGAAGCTTTCTTT. Its translation is CASSQNAGISTEAFF. This chain links TRBV5-1 with TRBJ1-1; D uncertain. V dropped 5 bases and J dropped 4 bases, with 18 bases sitting between them. Germline lookup yields CDR1 SGHRS and CDR2 YFSETQ. This CDR3 has 15 residues.

The chain joins TRBV9 to TRBJ2-3, with D possibly matching TRBD2 (6 bases). Between the trimmed V and J ends, which lost 0 bases and 2 bases, there was a span of 13 bases. Germline lookup yields CDR1 SGDLS and CDR2 YYNGEE. The CDR3 sequence is 16 residues long. CDR3 sequence (DNA): TGTGCCAGCAGCGTAGGGAGGGGCGGGGTCACAGATACGCAGTATTTT. As protein: CASSVGRGGVTDTQYF.

This chain connects TRBV28 to TRBJ1-5; TRBD1 agrees at 7 bases. The CDR3 extends over 15 amino acids. Germline-derived CDR1 and CDR2 are MDHEN and SYDVKM. V lost 6 bases and J lost 0; bases outside the gene matches: 5. The CDR3 sequence: CASRGTVYSNQPQHF. The CDR3 DNA reads as TGTGCCAGCAGGGGGACAGTTTATAGCAATCAGCCCCAGCATTTT.

Here the CDR3 DNA reads TGCGCCAGCAGCTCCCGTCCCGGCACAGATACGCAGTATTTT. It encodes CASSSRPGTDTQYF. The V and J genes are TRBV5-1 and TRBJ2-3, with D hard to call. This CDR3 comprises 14 residues. V lost 3 bases and J 1 base, leaving 9 bases between the germline ends. The germline V gene encodes CDR1 SGHRS and CDR2 YFSETQ.